The 8 T cell receptor beta chains in this list originate from one sample, sequenced in a study of cytomegalovirus exposure and HLA in healthy donors. With 60 Vbeta and 13 Jbeta primers, the PCR was carried out. Generated by immunoSEQ multiplex PCR, the TCRdb table keeps only in-frame clones and is missing some. The table has 85,000 to 130,000 clones, roughly 75% seen once. The material sequenced was PBMCs. These receptors were taken from a woman in her forties in good health and CMV-seronegative.

CDR3 sequence reads: CASGLLAGAKETQYF. In DNA form, the CDR3 reads TGTGCCAGCGGGTTACTAGCGGGAGCCAAAGAGACCCAGTACTTC. This chain joins TRBV11-2 and TRBJ2-5, with 11 nucleotides matching TRBD2. The length of the CDR3 is 15 residues. The V gene's germline CDR1 is SGHAT and CDR2 FQNNGV. Trimming took 8 bases from V and 3 from J; bases not matched to a gene: 8. Full variable domain (missing parts from reference TRBV11-2 and TRBJ2-5): EAGVAQSPRYKIIEKRQSVAFWCNPISGHATLYWYQQILGQGPKLLIQFQNNGVVDDSQLPKDRFSAERLKGVDSTLKIQPAKLEDSAVYLCASGLLAGAKETQYFGPGTRLLVL.

This clone was recorded a few times. The chain couples TRBV5-3 to TRBJ2-3; 13 bases match TRBD2. TRBV5-3 is placed among ORFs of uncertain function. The CDR3 runs 20 residues. V was clipped by 4 bases and J by 0 bases; unmatched bases: 14. The CDR3 DNA sequence: TGTGCCAGAAGCCCCCCGCGGACTAGCGGGAGAGAGGTTAGCACAGATACGCAGTATTTT. It translates to CARSPPRTSGREVSTDTQYF.

This clone was counted once. The rearrangement joins TRBV11-2 to TRBJ1-2; D is possibly TRBD1 (6 bases). This CDR3 has 13 residues. V was cut by 1 base and J by 4 bases, with 7 bases left in between. Germline V gene sequence: CDR1 SGHAT, CDR2 FQNNGV. Written as DNA, the CDR3 is TGTGCCAGCAGCTTAGGGGACACCTATGGCTACACCTTC. Protein sequence: CASSLGDTYGYTF.

The V call is TRBV18, the J call TRBJ2-5, with a tentative D call TRBD2 (6 bases). Germline values: CDR1 KGHSH, CDR2 LQKENI. V lost 6 bases and J 5 bases, leaving 19 bases between the germline ends. The CDR3 runs to 15 residues. The DNA of the CDR3 is TGTGCCAGCTCCCCCCGGACGGGAGACGGGGAGACCCAGTACTTC. This codes for CASSPRTGDGETQYF.

The genes are TRBV6-5 and TRBJ2-7, with 7 bases fitting TRBD2. In germline, CDR1 is MNHEY, CDR2 SVGAGI. This CDR3 is 14 amino acids long. V shed 7 bases and J 0 bases; nucleotides not matched to a gene: 6. Here the CDR3 DNA reads TGTGCCAGCAAGCGGGGTAGGGTCTCCTACGAGCAGTACTTC. Amino acids: CASKRGRVSYEQYF.

The gene calls are TRBV7-8 and TRBJ2-5; D perhaps matches TRBD2 (6 bases). CDR1 and CDR2 from the germline V gene are SGHVS and FQNEAQ. The V end lost 1 base, the J end lost 5 bases, and 20 bases lay between the germline ends. The CDR3 is made up of 17 amino acids. In DNA, the CDR3 is TGTGCCAGCAGCTTAGGACCCGAAATACTAGCACGGGAGACCCAGTACTTC. As protein: CASSLGPEILARETQYF.

The chain recombines TRBV2 with TRBJ1-4; D is undetermined. This CDR3 comprises 16 residues. From germline, CDR1 is SNHLY and CDR2 FYNNEI. V was trimmed by 4 bases and J by 3 bases, leaving 15 bases between them. The CDR3 spells CASSGVGPAPNEKLFF. Here the CDR3 DNA reads TGTGCCAGCAGTGGGGTTGGGCCCGCTCCTAATGAAAAACTGTTTTTT. The entire variable domain, with the rest obtained from reference TRBV2 and TRBJ1-4, is as follows: EPEVTQTPSHQVTQMGQEVILRCVPISNHLYFYWYRQILGQKVEFLVSFYNNEISEKSEIFDDQFSVERPDGSNFTLKIRSTKLEDSAMYFCASSGVGPAPNEKLFFGSGTQLSVL.

The chain links TRBV5-1 to TRBJ2-7; tentatively, D is TRBD2 (6 bases). This CDR3 is built from 13 residues. The V gene lost 0 bases and the J gene lost 7 bases, with 11 bases spanning the gap. CDR1 SGHRS and CDR2 YFSETQ come from the germline V gene. CDR3 amino acids: CASSLGGVGEQYF. The CDR3 DNA is TGCGCCAGCAGCTTGGGGGGGGTCGGGGAGCAGTACTTC.